A single sample is the source of the 27 T cell receptor beta chains below, sequenced in a study of T cell repertoires in cytomegalovirus infection (dated by TCRdb to between 2018 and 2021). The listed sequencing device is Illumina HiSeq 1500. The public sequencing data were trimmed at Q25 with fastp and processed into clonotypes with MiXCR by TCRdb, which kept only in-frame beta chains. Rows with one shared CDR3 protein collapse into an entry with the most common genes and DNA. For this sample there are over 250,000 distinct CDR3 sequences; roughly 21% appear just once. The top ten clonotypes cover roughly 19% of the sample. Explained via the paper, the treatment or condition label denotes: in vitro stimulation with specific CMV peptide epitopes to enrich CMV-specific T cells. The antigens for these receptors are not known. The sample was cultured PBMCs, taken from culture after CMV antigen stimulation. Source of these receptors: a human donor in good health (CMV status not recorded). Some clones in this sample may be carry-over from other donors' samples.

The sample holds many counts of this clonotype. The chain couples TRBV7-2 to TRBJ1-1, with D tentatively TRBD1 (5 bases). CDR1 and CDR2 (germline): SGHTA, FQGNSA. The CDR3 runs 14 residues. Deletions cut 4 bases from V and 1 base from J, with 10 bases between. The CDR3 sequence is CASSWTSQNTEAFF. The CDR3 nucleotides are TGTGCCAGCAGCTGGACAAGTCAGAACACTGAAGCTTTCTTT. The full variable domain, completed using reference TRBV7-2 and TRBJ1-1, is GAGVSQSPSNKVTEKGKDVELRCDPISGHTALYWYRQSLGQGLEFLIYFQGNSAPDKSGLPSDRFSAERTGGSVSTLTIQRTQQEDSAVYLCASSWTSQNTEAFFGQGTRLTVV.

The chain carries TRBV4-3 and TRBJ1-1; D ambiguous. The CDR3 spans 16 residues. CDR1 and CDR2 from the germline V gene are LGHNA and YSLEER. Trimming shortened V by 3 bases and J by 5 bases, and 19 bases separated the two germline ends. The CDR3 sequence: CASSHGEGVGRTEAFF. The CDR3 coding sequence is TGCGCCAGCAGCCACGGAGAGGGCGTTGGAAGGACTGAAGCTTTCTTT.

The V and J genes are TRBV7-3 and TRBJ2-1; 9 bases match TRBD2. CDR3 length: 15 amino acids. In germline, CDR1 is SGHTA, CDR2 FQGTGA. J lost 7 bases, V lost 2 bases, and 6 bases had no gene match. The CDR3 protein is CASSLVAGVGNEQFF. CDR3 bases: TGTGCCAGCAGCTTAGTAGCGGGAGTGGGTAATGAGCAGTTCTTC.

The chain carries TRBV19 and TRBJ2-3, with 14 bases lining up with TRBD2. V lost 2 bases to trimming and J lost 4 bases; unmatched junction nucleotides: 5. Germline V lookup: CDR1 LNHDA, CDR2 SQIVND (reference sequence). The CDR3 has 17 amino acids. The CDR3 coding sequence is TGTGCCAGTAGTATACCCCCGGGACTAGCGGGAGCAGATACGCAGTATTTT. It yields the protein CASSIPPGLAGADTQYF. The full variable domain, completed using reference TRBV19 and TRBJ2-3, is DGGITQSPKYLFRKEGQNVTLSCEQNLNHDAMYWYRQDPGQGLRLIYYSQIVNDFQKGDIAEGYSVSREKKESFPLTVTSAQKNPTAFYLCASSIPPGLAGADTQYFGPGTRLTVL.

The V gene is TRBV27, the J gene TRBJ2-3; D possibly corresponds to TRBD1 (6 bases). The V gene's germline CDR1 is MNHEY and CDR2 SMNVEV (reference sequence). Trimming removed 4 bases from V and 5 bases from J, with 13 bases in between. The CDR3 length is 14 residues. CDR3 sequence (DNA): TGTGCCAGCAGTTCGCAGGGGAGTAGAGATACGCAGTATTTT. Encoded protein: CASSSQGSRDTQYF.

The chain has TRBV6-2 or TRBV6-3 and TRBJ1-5; D gene ambiguous. Trimming pared 9 bases from V and 0 bases from J, leaving 9 bases between. The V gene's germline CDR1 is MNHEY and CDR2 SVGEGT. The CDR3 totals 13 residues. The CDR3 reads CASGRDSNQPQHF. The DNA of the CDR3 is TGTGCCAGTGGACGAGATAGCAATCAGCCCCAGCATTTT.

This clonotype appeared many times. The genes are TRBV6-1 and TRBJ1-3; 7 bases fit TRBD1. The germline V gene encodes CDR1 MNHNS and CDR2 SASEGT. The CDR3 length is 14 residues. Trimming removed 8 bases from V and 0 bases from J; junction bases left unmatched: 4. CDR3 in amino acids: CASRQGGSGNTIYF. The CDR3 DNA is TGTGCCAGCCGACAGGGTGGCTCTGGAAACACCATATATTTT.

This clonotype was recorded many times. This sequence joins TRBV27 and TRBJ1-5, with 7 nucleotides matching TRBD1. Germline V gene sequence: CDR1 MNHEY, CDR2 SMNVEV (reference sequence). The CDR3 runs to 17 residues. The V segment lost 7 bases and the J segment 1 base; nucleotides outside the gene matches: 13. This CDR3 reads CASMRDRRQKSNQPQHF. CDR3 bases: TGTGCCAGCATGCGGGACAGAAGGCAAAAGAGCAATCAGCCCCAGCATTTT.

This chain joins TRBV29-1 and TRBJ2-2, with TRBD2 matching 9 bases. The germline V gene has CDR1 SQVTM and CDR2 ANQGSEA. The J segment lost 5 bases and the V segment lost 7 bases, leaving 11 bases of the junction unmatched. This CDR3 has 15 amino acids. This CDR3 reads CSGTLAGEGTGELFF. The CDR3 DNA follows: TGCAGCGGAACCTTAGCGGGAGAGGGGACCGGGGAGCTGTTTTTT.

The chain employs TRBV7-3 and TRBJ2-2; weak D call: TRBD2 (6 bases). V was clipped by 1 base and J by 0 bases, with 9 bases between them. Per the germline V gene, CDR1 is SGHTA and CDR2 is FQGTGA. There are 16 residues in the CDR3. CDR3 coding DNA: TGTGCCAGCAGCTTAATGGGAGGAACGAACACCGGGGAGCTGTTTTTT. As protein: CASSLMGGTNTGELFF.

The chain carries TRBV29-1 and TRBJ2-7, with 10 bases matching TRBD2. The CDR3 has 13 residues. After removal of 6 bases from V and 4 bases from J, the junction contained 6 bases not matched to a gene. Germline values: CDR1 SQVTM, CDR2 ANQGSEA. The DNA of the CDR3 is TGCAGCGTCCCAGCGGGAGGGCCTTACGAGCAGTACTTC. Translating it yields CSVPAGGPYEQYF.

This clonotype has a handful of counts. An end of the junction differs from the germline gene, which may be a read error. This chain joins TRBV6-5 and TRBJ1-1; D is undetermined. This CDR3 is built from 11 residues. Germline CDR1 is MNHEY and CDR2 is SVGAGI. The CDR3 DNA reads as TGTGCCAGCAGTTACTCGGCGGCGCAAGTCTTT. It specifies CASSYSAAQVF.

In this sample, this clonotype turned up a few times. The genes are TRBV19 and TRBJ2-7, with D tentatively TRBD1 or TRBD2 (5 bases each). V gave up 2 bases and J gave up 3 bases, with 14 bases separating them. Looked up from germline, CDR1 is LNHDA and CDR2 is SQIVND (reference sequence). The CDR3 covers 15 residues. CDR3 region: CASSIRAPGSYEQYF. The CDR3 DNA reads TGTGCCAGTAGTATACGGGCCCCAGGGAGCTACGAGCAGTACTTC.

There are a few counts of this clonotype. At one of its ends the junction is not consistent with the germline gene, which may arise from a read error. The CDR3 DNA reads TGTGCCACCAGCGGTAGCGGGCAATACGGGAATGAGCAGTTCTTC. Its translation is CATSGSGQYGNEQFF. The chain links TRBV5-5 to TRBJ2-1, with 7 bases matching TRBD2. Germline lookup yields CDR1 SGHKS and CDR2 YYEKEE (reference sequence). The CDR3 consists of 15 residues. The whole variable domain, filled in from reference TRBV5-5 and TRBJ2-1, reads DAGVTQSPTHLIKTRGQQVTLRCSPISGHKSVSWYQQVLGQGPQFIFQYYEKEERGRGNFPDRFSARQFPNYSSELNVNALLLGDSALYLCATSGSGQYGNEQFFGPGTRLTVL.

This clonotype was picked up a small number of times. The V call is TRBV30, the J call TRBJ2-1, with 10 bases matching TRBD2. CDR3 length: 13 residues. With 8 bases clipped from V and 9 bases from J, the junction kept 10 bases outside the gene matches. Germline-derived CDR1 and CDR2 are GTSNPN and SVGIG (reference sequence). CDR3 sequence: CARAVRLAGEQFF. The CDR3 coding sequence is TGTGCCCGAGCTGTAAGACTAGCGGGTGAGCAGTTCTTC.

CDR3 DNA: TGTGCCAGCAGCCGGGCCGCCACCGGGGAGCTGTTTTTT. As protein: CASSRAATGELFF. The chain combines TRBV12-3 or TRBV12-4 with TRBJ2-2; D remains unclear. V was cut by 6 bases and J by 4 bases, with 9 bases left in between. The CDR3 spans 13 residues.

This clonotype was detected only a few times. The chain employs TRBV10-3 and TRBJ2-1; D is unclear. The ends were cut back, 10 bases at V and 2 bases at J, with 12 bases in the middle. There are 13 residues in the CDR3. The germline CDR1 and CDR2 sequences are ENHRY and SYGVKD. CDR3 region: CATAAETYNEQFF. The CDR3 nucleotides read TGTGCCACCGCGGCTGAAACCTACAATGAGCAGTTCTTC.

There are many counts of this clonotype. The chain recombines TRBV11-2 with TRBJ1-1; TRBD1 is a possible D gene (5 bases). Germline V gene sequence: CDR1 SGHAT, CDR2 FQNNGV. The CDR3 covers 14 residues. V shed 5 bases and J shed 5 bases, with 15 bases lying between them. This chain's CDR3 is CASSPRGLGTEAFF. The CDR3 DNA reads TGTGCCAGCAGCCCAAGGGGTTTGGGGACTGAAGCTTTCTTT.

The V gene is TRBV7-4, the J gene TRBJ2-5; 8 bases agree with TRBD2. The germline V gene encodes CDR1 SGHVT and CDR2 SQSDAQ. CDR3 length: 15 residues. The trim removed 0 bases at V and 4 bases at J, leaving 4 bases unmatched. The CDR3 sequence is CASSLAAGVVETQYF. In DNA form, the CDR3 reads TGTGCCAGCAGCTTAGCAGCGGGAGTGGTAGAGACCCAGTACTTC.

This clonotype has a count of ten or more. The V call is TRBV7-2, the J call TRBJ2-2; no clear D gene. V lost 7 bases to trimming and J lost 5 bases, with 11 bases between them. The CDR3 contains 13 residues. Looked up from germline, CDR1 is SGHTA and CDR2 is FQGNSA. Here the CDR3 reads CASTKDWTGELFF. CDR3 nucleotides: TGTGCCAGCACCAAAGACTGGACCGGGGAGCTGTTTTTT.

The V call is TRBV20-1, the J call TRBJ2-5; D is uncertain. V was clipped by 0 bases and J by 5 bases, with 4 bases between them. The CDR3 runs 11 residues. Germline CDR1 DFQATT, CDR2 SNEGSKA (reference sequence). CDR3 bases: TGCAGTGCTAGAGATTGGGAGACCCAGTACTTC. Protein sequence: CSARDWETQYF.

The chain has TRBV4-1 and TRBJ1-2; D might be TRBD1 (5 bases). V gave up 1 base and J gave up 0 bases, with 6 bases separating them. In germline, CDR1 is MGHRA, CDR2 YSYEKL. The CDR3 extends over 14 amino acids. The CDR3 reads CASSQATANYGYTF. The CDR3, as DNA: TGCGCCAGCAGCCAAGCGACAGCTAACTATGGCTACACCTTC.

The chain uses TRBV30 and TRBJ2-2; D might be TRBD2 (6 bases). The CDR3 is 14 residues long. Trimming removed 4 bases at V and 2 bases at J, with 11 bases between. Germline CDR1 is GTSNPN and CDR2 is SVGIG (reference sequence). The CDR3 protein is CAWKEGSNTGELFF. Written as DNA, the CDR3 is TGTGCCTGGAAGGAGGGGTCCAACACCGGGGAGCTGTTTTTT.

The chain links TRBV10-3 to TRBJ1-1; 8 bases line up with TRBD1. The germline V gene encodes CDR1 ENHRY and CDR2 SYGVKD. The CDR3 sequence is 14 residues long. Trimming at V came to 10 bases and at J to 8 bases, leaving 15 bases not matched to a gene. The CDR3 DNA sequence: TGTGCCACTTTATCGCAAGGACAGGGTGACGAAGCTTTCTTT. Translating gives CATLSQGQGDEAFF.

The chain couples TRBV28 to TRBJ1-5; possibly TRBD1 for D (6 bases). Trimming took 7 bases from V and 3 from J, leaving 25 bases between them. Germline V lookup: CDR1 MDHEN, CDR2 SYDVKM. This CDR3 is built from 18 residues. The CDR3 is CASTRRRADRRINQPQHF. CDR3 sequence (DNA): TGTGCCAGCACCCGGCGTCGGGCGGACAGAAGAATCAATCAGCCCCAGCATTTT.

The chain employs TRBV6-1 and TRBJ2-5; 14 bases map to TRBD2. The CDR3 has 19 amino acids. Per the germline V gene, CDR1 is MNHNS and CDR2 is SASEGT. Unmatched junction bases numbered 16, after V lost 5 bases and J lost 5 bases. The CDR3 spells CASSPTFPGLAGVVETQYF. The DNA of the CDR3 is TGTGCCAGCAGTCCCACTTTCCCGGGACTAGCGGGAGTGGTTGAGACCCAGTACTTC.

This clonotype was observed a handful of times. CDR3 in DNA: TGTGCCAGCAGCCCAACAGGGCTGGAGTACACCTTC. Protein sequence: CASSPTGLEYTF. The chain couples TRBV12-3 or TRBV12-4 to TRBJ1-2; tentative D call: TRBD1 (6 bases). The CDR3 consists of 12 residues. The V gene lost 6 bases and the J gene lost 11 bases, with 16 bases spanning the gap.